The rows below give T cell receptor beta chains drawn from one sample of a study of cytomegalovirus exposure and HLA in healthy donors. TCRdb keeps only in-frame clones here, not all; method: immunoSEQ multiplex PCR. The sample records roughly 180,000 clones, approximately 9.5% being singletons. The specimen sequenced was PBMCs. These receptors were collected from a woman in her 30s in good health and CMV-seropositive. The CDR3 runs from the conserved cysteine through the conserved F or W. Fields, in order: D gene, clone size, J gene, V gene, CDR3 protein, CDR3 DNA. A D gene is named only where the DNA matches it firmly. Size is stated for part of the rows, as once, few or many counts, or as a class when the clone is expanded.

TRBD1,NA,TRBJ1-5,TRBV18,CASSLDRDQPQHF,TGTGCCAGCTCCCTCGACAGGGATCAGCCCCAGCATTTT
TRBD2,few,TRBJ2-7,TRBV9,CASSAGTSGIHEQYF,TGTGCCAGCAGCGCTGGGACTAGCGGGATCCACGAGCAGTACTTC
NA,few,TRBJ1-2,TRBV6-5,CASSGREYGYTF,TGTGCCAGCAGTGGTAGGGAGTATGGCTACACCTTC
TRBD2,few,TRBJ2-1,TRBV6-4,CASIIAASGRYNEQFF,TGTGCCAGCATAATCGCCGCTAGCGGGAGATACAATGAGCAGTTCTTC
NA,few,TRBJ1-4,TRBV19,CASSIDRPNEKLFF,TGTGCCAGTAGTATTGACAGACCAAATGAAAAACTGTTTTTT
TRBD1,few,TRBJ2-7,TRBV27,CASSLYTPGTGIYEQYF,TGTGCCAGCAGTTTATATACCCCCGGGACAGGGATCTACGAGCAGTACTTC
TRBD1,NA,TRBJ2-3,TRBV27,CASTLRTGGIDTQYF,TGTGCCAGTACTCTCAGGACAGGGGGTATAGATACGCAGTATTTT
NA,NA,TRBJ1-1,TRBV18,CASTMDLGGAGTEAFF,TGTGCCAGCACAATGGACCTTGGAGGCGCCGGAACTGAAGCTTTCTTT
NA,few,TRBJ2-1,TRBV7-9,CASSSPLAESYNEQFF,TGTGCCAGCAGCTCTCCCTTAGCGGAGAGCTACAATGAGCAGTTCTTC
TRBD1,few,TRBJ2-1,TRBV2,CASRTRDRGLDEQFF,TGTGCCAGCAGGACCCGGGACAGGGGGTTGGATGAGCAGTTCTTC
TRBD2,few,TRBJ2-7,TRBV7-6,CASSLSRAGGPYEQYF,TGTGCCAGCAGCTTATCCCGGGCGGGAGGCCCCTACGAGCAGTACTTC
NA,NA,TRBJ2-7,TRBV5-1,CASSSTRDSISYEQYF,TGCGCCAGCAGCTCGACCCGGGACTCCATCTCCTACGAGCAGTACTTC
NA,NA,TRBJ1-1,TRBV18,CASSPPNRVNTEAFF,TGTGCCAGCTCACCACCGAACAGGGTGAACACTGAAGCTTTCTTT
TRBD1,NA,TRBJ1-1,TRBV18,CASSVTGQGSTEAFF,TGTGCCAGCTCAGTTACGGGACAGGGGAGCACTGAAGCTTTCTTT
NA,once,TRBJ2-3,TRBV14,CASSQWGRTDTQYF,TGTGCCAGCAGCCAATGGGGGCGGACAGATACGCAGTATTTT
TRBD1,NA,TRBJ1-3,TRBV7-6,CASSLALRRGPRSGNTIYF,TGTGCCAGCAGCTTAGCGCTCCGAAGGGGGCCCCGCTCTGGAAACACCATATATTTT
NA,few,TRBJ1-1,TRBV14,CASSQGHSLGGELATEAFF,TGTGCCAGCAGCCAAGGGCACTCCCTAGGGGGGGAGTTGGCCACTGAAGCTTTCTTT
TRBD1,few,TRBJ1-5,TRBV2,CASRTGFNQPQHF,TGTGCCAGCAGGACAGGGTTCAATCAGCCCCAGCATTTT
TRBD1,few,TRBJ2-5,TRBV27,CASSPGTGAWETQYF,TGTGCCAGCAGTCCAGGGACAGGGGCTTGGGAGACCCAGTACTTC
TRBD1,few,TRBJ1-2,TRBV18,CASSPAGQGVGGYTF,TGTGCCAGCTCACCGGCGGGACAGGGGGTTGGTGGCTACACCTTC
NA,few,TRBJ2-3,TRBV5-1,CASSLNSDTQYF,TGCGCCAGCAGCTTGAACTCAGATACGCAGTATTTT
TRBD1,NA,TRBJ2-1,TRBV7-9,CASRLDRVGNEQFF,TGTGCCAGCAGGCTGGACAGGGTCGGCAATGAGCAGTTCTTC
NA,NA,TRBJ1-5,TRBV2,CASKRTDNQPQHF,TGTGCCAGCAAACGGACAGACAATCAGCCCCAGCATTTT
NA,NA,TRBJ1-1,TRBV29-1,CSVSQGRGTEAFF,TGCAGCGTTTCACAGGGACGGGGCACTGAAGCTTTCTTT
TRBD2,few,TRBJ2-2,TRBV7-6,CASSSSPGLAGGNTGELFF,TGTGCCAGCAGCTCGAGTCCGGGACTAGCGGGAGGGAACACCGGGGAGCTGTTTTTT
TRBD2,NA,TRBJ2-3,TRBV5-1,CASSLAFSGGGTDTQYF,TGCGCCAGCAGCTTGGCCTTTAGCGGGGGAGGCACAGATACGCAGTATTTT
NA,NA,TRBJ1-1,TRBV18,CASSPTQNTEAFF,TGTGCCAGCTCACCTACACAGAACACTGAAGCTTTCTTT
NA,few,TRBJ2-1,TRBV29-1,CSAERRQYYNEQFF,TGCAGCGCTGAGCGGCGACAGTACTACAATGAGCAGTTCTTC
NA,few,TRBJ1-4,TRBV5-4,CASSSQGTNEKLFF,TGTGCCAGCAGCTCCCAGGGTACTAATGAAAAACTGTTTTTT
TRBD1,few,TRBJ1-4,TRBV10-2,CASSDPQGAREKLFF,TGCGCCAGCAGTGACCCCCAGGGGGCGAGGGAAAAACTGTTTTTT
TRBD1,NA,TRBJ1-2,TRBV5-6,CASSLKDRVNYGYTF,TGTGCCAGCAGCTTAAAGGACAGGGTTAACTATGGCTACACCTTC
TRBD1,NA,TRBJ1-2,TRBV7-9,CASSFLTGRDGYTF,TGTGCCAGCAGCTTTTTGACAGGGCGGGATGGCTACACCTTC
TRBD1,few,TRBJ1-2,TRBV5-1,CASSSTGDYGYTF,TGCGCCAGCAGCTCGACAGGGGACTATGGCTACACCTTC
NA,NA,TRBJ2-3,TRBV4-1,CASSLASSTDTQYF,TGCGCCAGCAGCCTAGCGTCGAGCACAGATACGCAGTATTTT